The sequence of this T cell receptor (beta chain) was determined in a study of blood T cell repertoires in COVID-19. At the level of the study: Whether acute or convalescent, the COVID-19 samples came from the United States, Italy and Spain. In each case, the material was cDNA or gDNA derived from T cells, B-cell-depleted T cells, or PBMCs.

In this sample, this clone turned up once. Authors' methods: Counts of nucleated cells, estimated from reference gene primer amplification, were obtained. The protocol was immunoSEQ multiplex PCR, while the TCRdb copy is restricted to in-frame clones and leaves out a portion. V and J calls and clone size follow that table, whereas D and trimming were derived from the DNA. The data show roughly 11,000 clones, approximately 88% seen once. The source material was peripheral blood. This receptor was identified in a human donor in a cohort sampled during active COVID-19.

In nucleotides, the CDR3 is TGTGCCAGCTCACCCTCGACTGCTAGAAGCACAGATACGCAGTATTTT. This translates into CASSPSTARSTDTQYF. The V call is TRBV18, the J call TRBJ2-3, with D unresolved. V dropped 3 bases and J dropped 0 bases, with 13 bases sitting between them. This CDR3 is 16 amino acids long. Germline values: CDR1 KGHSH, CDR2 LQKENI.